What follows are 29 T cell receptor beta chains derived from one specimen sequenced in a study of pediatric ulcerative colitis. Rectal tissue came from one to two pinch biopsies taken at colonoscopy. The assay was immunoSEQ multiplex PCR, and TCRdb's table has in-frame clones only and misses some. The sample has more than 40,000 clones, roughly 79% seen once. The sequenced sample was gut tissue. These receptors were obtained from a girl aged 5 to 17 with moderate ulcerative colitis.

The rearrangement uses TRBV5-5 and TRBJ2-1, with 11 bases aligning to TRBD2. This CDR3 has 19 residues. After removal of 4 bases from V and 7 bases from J, the junction contained 19 bases not matched to a gene. CDR1 and CDR2 (germline): SGHKS, YYEKEE (reference sequence). The CDR3 DNA follows: TGTGCCAGCAGCCTACTATCTAGCGGGGGGACACCTTGGGTTAATGAGCAGTTCTTC. It translates to CASSLLSSGGTPWVNEQFF. Using reference TRBV5-5 and TRBJ2-1 for the parts outside the CDR3, the full variable domain is DAGVTQSPTHLIKTRGQQVTLRCSPISGHKSVSWYQQVLGQGPQFIFQYYEKEERGRGNFPDRFSARQFPNYSSELNVNALLLGDSALYLCASSLLSSGGTPWVNEQFFGPGTRLTVL.

The rearrangement links TRBV2 to TRBJ2-5, with 8 bases that match TRBD2. The CDR3 runs 13 residues. V lost 6 bases to trimming and J lost 4 bases; unmatched junction nucleotides: 4. Germline CDR1 reads SNHLY; CDR2 reads FYNNEI. CDR3 amino acids: CASRNSGTETQYF. The CDR3 DNA sequence: TGTGCCAGCAGAAATAGCGGGACAGAGACCCAGTACTTC.

The V call is TRBV12-2, the J call TRBJ2-1; the D call in the table, TRBD1, was not verified against the DNA. TRBV12-2 is a recognized pseudogene. The CDR3 contains 14 residues. Here the CDR3 reads CASRLAQGANEQFF. CDR3 DNA sequence: TGTGCAAGTCGCTTAGCGCAGGGGGCGAATGAGCAGTTCTTC.

This clone was seen only once. The V and J genes are TRBV21-1 and TRBJ2-3; the tabulated D call, TRBD2, remains unverified against the DNA. TRBV21-1 constitutes a pseudogene. The CDR3 length is 16 residues. This CDR3 reads CASSKPLVAGVNTQYF. For the CDR3, the DNA is TGTGCCAGCAGCAAGCCCCTAGTAGCGGGAGTGAATACGCAGTATTTT.

CDR3: CASTLSDRLHGYTF. The CDR3 DNA reads TGTGCCAGTACCCTATCGGACAGATTGCATGGCTACACCTTC. This chain joins TRBV19 and TRBJ1-2; D might be TRBD1 (6 bases). V gave up 7 bases and J gave up 6 bases, with 18 bases separating them. Germline values: CDR1 LNHDA, CDR2 SQIVND (reference sequence). The CDR3 runs to 14 residues.

The genes are TRBV7-9 and TRBJ2-1, with D perhaps matching TRBD1 or TRBD2 (5 bases each). The length of the CDR3 is 16 residues. Trimming shortened V by 0 bases and J by 0 bases, and 9 bases separated the two germline ends. CDR1 is SEHNR, CDR2 FQNEAQ, per germline (reference sequence). The chain's CDR3 is CASSLARGSSYNEQFF. The CDR3 bases are TGTGCCAGCAGCTTAGCGAGGGGTAGCTCCTACAATGAGCAGTTCTTC.

This rearrangement joins TRBV7-2 to TRBJ2-1; D is uncertain. This CDR3 is built from 18 residues. In germline, CDR1 is SGHTA, CDR2 FQGNSA. Between the trimmed V and J ends, which lost 2 bases and 5 bases, there was a span of 22 bases. The CDR3 DNA reads TGTGCCAGCAGCTTAAGGTTTAGCAACCCTCGAGGTGACAATGAGCAGTTCTTC. The encoded protein is CASSLRFSNPRGDNEQFF.

V usage is TRBV5-1 and J usage is TRBJ2-5, with D perhaps TRBD2 (5 bases). Trimming shortened V by 0 bases and J by 4 bases, and 13 bases separated the two germline ends. Per the germline V gene, CDR1 is SGHRS and CDR2 is YFSETQ. The CDR3 has 15 amino acids. CDR3 in DNA: TGCGCCAGCAGCTTGGCCGGAGGCTCACTAGAGACCCAGTACTTC. It yields the protein CASSLAGGSLETQYF.

The rearrangement joins TRBV18 to TRBJ2-2, with D perhaps matching TRBD2 (5 bases). Germline V gene sequence: CDR1 KGHSH, CDR2 LQKENI. The CDR3 has 15 residues. Trimming took 0 bases from V and 1 from J, leaving 6 bases between them. In DNA form, the CDR3 reads TGTGCCAGCTCACCACCAAGCGGGAACACCGGGGAGCTGTTTTTT. This codes for CASSPPSGNTGELFF.

The V gene is TRBV7-2, the J gene TRBJ2-1; either TRBD1 or TRBD2 may fit D (5 bases each). The CDR3 has 16 amino acids. The germline CDR1 and CDR2 sequences are SGHTA and FQGNSA. Trimming removed 5 bases from V and 6 bases from J, with 20 bases in between. CDR3 in amino acids: CASSHSRDVGFNEQFF. CDR3 DNA: TGTGCCAGCAGCCATTCCAGGGACGTCGGGTTCAATGAGCAGTTCTTC.

The CDR3: CASSLAQTDTQYF. CDR3 sequence (DNA): TGTGCCAGCAGCTTGGCCCAGACAGATACGCAGTATTTT. This sequence joins TRBV5-6 and TRBJ2-3; D gene unclear. This CDR3 is 13 amino acids long. Germline-derived CDR1 and CDR2 are SGHDT and YYEEEE. Trimming took off 0 bases at V and 3 bases at J, with 5 bases between the two ends.

The CDR3 is CASKRGSGTEAFF. In DNA, the CDR3 is TGCGCCAGCAAGAGGGGGAGTGGTACTGAAGCTTTCTTT. The chain recombines TRBV5-1 with TRBJ1-1, with D perhaps matching TRBD1 (6 bases). The CDR3 is 13 residues long. Germline lookup yields CDR1 SGHRS and CDR2 YFSETQ. V was cut by 6 bases and J by 5 bases, with 14 bases left in between.

The CDR3 DNA sequence: TGTGCCAGCAGCCTTAACGCGGGACTAGCGGGAGGAGAGACCCAGTACTTC. Translation: CASSLNAGLAGGETQYF. The gene calls are TRBV7-2 and TRBJ2-5; 15 nucleotides align to TRBD2. Germline-derived CDR1 and CDR2 are SGHTA and FQGNSA. CDR3 length: 17 residues. Trimming took 5 bases from V and 4 from J; bases not matched to a gene: 8.

The V and J genes are TRBV18 and TRBJ2-2; a possible D gene is TRBD2 (5 bases). V gave up 1 base and J gave up 5 bases, with 8 bases separating them. The CDR3 length is 14 residues. Germline CDR1 KGHSH, CDR2 LQKENI. CDR3 loop: CASSPQRETGELFF. The CDR3 nucleotides are TGTGCCAGCTCACCACAGAGGGAAACCGGGGAGCTGTTTTTT.

V is TRBV7-2 and J is TRBJ2-2; a weak D match, TRBD2 (5 bases). Germline CDR1 and CDR2: SGHTA and FQGNSA. This CDR3 is 14 amino acids long. The ends were cut back, 1 base at V and 6 bases at J, with 9 bases in the middle. The CDR3 nucleotides are TGTGCCAGCAGCTTAGTGAGGGAGTCCGGGGAGCTGTTTTTT. It encodes CASSLVRESGELFF. The full variable domain, rest sourced from reference TRBV7-2 and TRBJ2-2, is GAGVSQSPSNKVTEKGKDVELRCDPISGHTALYWYRQSLGQGLEFLIYFQGNSAPDKSGLPSDRFSAERTGGSVSTLTIQRTQQEDSAVYLCASSLVRESGELFFGEGSRLTVL.

This sequence joins TRBV5-6 and TRBJ2-7, with 8 bases lining up with TRBD1. The ends lost 4 bases at V and 3 bases at J; junction bases unmatched: 12. The CDR3 extends over 16 amino acids. The germline V gene encodes CDR1 SGHDT and CDR2 YYEEEE. CDR3 sequence reads: CASSRDRGETYYEQYF. In DNA, the CDR3 is TGTGCCAGCAGCCGAGACAGGGGCGAAACGTACTACGAGCAGTACTTC. Together with reference TRBV5-6 and TRBJ2-7, the CDR3 gives the full variable domain: DAGVTQSPTHLIKTRGQQVTLRCSPKSGHDTVSWYQQALGQGPQFIFQYYEEEERQRGNFPDRFSGHQFPNYSSELNVNALLLGDSALYLCASSRDRGETYYEQYFGPGTRLTVT.

J is TRBJ2-5 and V is TRBV6-5, with no clear D. The ends were cut back, 6 bases at V and 1 base at J, with 12 bases in the middle. Per the germline V gene, CDR1 is MNHEY and CDR2 is SVGAGI. CDR3 length: 14 residues. CDR3 sequence (DNA): TGTGCCAGCAGCATCAGTTACTTCCAAGAGACCCAGTACTTC. Translated, it gives CASSISYFQETQYF.

This clone was seen just once. The chain uses TRBV10-3 and TRBJ1-3, with 8 positions matching TRBD1. The CDR3 length is 14 residues. CDR1 ENHRY and CDR2 SYGVKD come from the germline V gene. V was clipped by 7 bases and J by 4 bases; unmatched bases: 6. The CDR3 DNA reads as TGTGCCATCACTCGGACAGGGAACGGAAACACCATATATTTT. Translation gives CAITRTGNGNTIYF.

The chain recombines TRBV12-5 with TRBJ2-3; D is unresolved. V lost 2 bases to trimming and J lost 5 bases, with 17 bases between them. Germline V lookup: CDR1 LGHNT, CDR2 FRNRAP. The CDR3 spans 16 residues. The CDR3 protein is CASGLTPSRVRDTQYF. CDR3 nucleotides: TGTGCTAGTGGTTTGACCCCCTCGAGAGTCCGAGATACGCAGTATTTT.

Here the CDR3 reads CASSTYEQYF. The DNA of the CDR3 is TGTGCCAGCAGCACGTACGAGCAGTACTTC. This chain links TRBV11-2 with TRBJ2-7; D uncertain. This CDR3 spans 10 amino acids. In germline, CDR1 is SGHAT, CDR2 FQNNGV. The V end lost 5 bases, the J end lost 4 bases, and 3 bases lay between the germline ends.

Here the CDR3 reads CASSFSQGPQETQYF. DNA for the CDR3: TGTGCCAGCAGTTTTTCCCAGGGACCCCAAGAGACCCAGTACTTC. V is TRBV27 and J is TRBJ2-5, with D perhaps matching TRBD1 or TRBD2 (5 bases each). The CDR3 is made up of 15 amino acids. The V and J ends lost 3 bases and 1 base respectively, with 12 bases between them. Germline V gene lookup returns CDR1 MNHEY and CDR2 SMNVEV (reference sequence).

V usage is TRBV10-2 and J usage is TRBJ1-1; 7 bases are a match to TRBD1. The V and J ends lost 0 bases and 3 bases, in that order; junction bases with no gene match: 4. Germline V lookup: CDR1 WSHSY, CDR2 SAAADI. This CDR3 has 15 residues. The CDR3: CASSESKGADTEAFF. DNA for the CDR3: TGCGCCAGCAGTGAGTCTAAGGGGGCGGACACTGAAGCTTTCTTT.

The gene calls are TRBV5-4 and TRBJ1-1; weak D call: TRBD1 (6 bases). The CDR3 runs to 13 residues. Between the trimmed V and J ends, which lost 4 bases and 3 bases, there was a span of 10 bases. Per germline, CDR1 SGHNT and CDR2 YYREEE (reference sequence). The CDR3 reads CASSRGQYTEAFF. As DNA, the CDR3 is TGTGCCAGCAGCAGAGGACAGTACACTGAAGCTTTCTTT.

This chain links TRBV6-1 with TRBJ2-3, with 9 bases identical to TRBD1. This CDR3 comprises 15 residues. The germline V gene has CDR1 MNHNS and CDR2 SASEGT. Trimming at V came to 4 bases and at J to 7 bases, leaving 9 bases not matched to a gene. The CDR3 protein is CASSVQTGGGNTQYF. CDR3 nucleotides: TGTGCCAGCAGTGTACAAACAGGGGGCGGAAATACGCAGTATTTT.

The table lists this clone with a count of one. V and J are TRBV4-3 and TRBJ1-5; D possibly corresponds to TRBD1 (6 bases). Trimming shortened V by 4 bases and J by 0 bases, and 10 bases separated the two germline ends. The CDR3 contains 15 residues. Germline assignment: CDR1 LGHNA and CDR2 YSLEER. CDR3 sequence: CASSRKQGSNQPQHF. The CDR3 nucleotides read TGCGCCAGCAGCCGTAAACAGGGTAGCAATCAGCCCCAGCATTTT.

This chain uses TRBV5-5 with TRBJ1-6, with D hard to call. Deletions cut 0 bases from V and 3 bases from J, with 7 bases between. There are 15 residues in the CDR3. Germline CDR1 is SGHKS and CDR2 is YYEKEE (reference sequence). The CDR3 reads CASSLVHDYNSPLHF. The CDR3 nucleotides read TGTGCCAGCAGCTTGGTGCACGACTATAATTCACCCCTCCACTTT. Using reference TRBV5-5 and TRBJ1-6 for the parts outside the CDR3, the full variable domain is DAGVTQSPTHLIKTRGQQVTLRCSPISGHKSVSWYQQVLGQGPQFIFQYYEKEERGRGNFPDRFSARQFPNYSSELNVNALLLGDSALYLCASSLVHDYNSPLHFGNGTRLTVT.

This clone was picked up a small number of times. This chain links TRBV18 with TRBJ2-2, with D possibly TRBD2 on 5 matching bases. Trimming stripped 2 bases from V and 1 base from J, with 8 bases between. The CDR3 contains 15 residues. Per the germline V gene, CDR1 is KGHSH and CDR2 is LQKENI. CDR3 sequence reads: CASSPNGENTGELFF. The CDR3 nucleotides are TGTGCCAGCTCACCAAACGGGGAGAACACCGGGGAGCTGTTTTTT.

V is TRBV29-1 and J is TRBJ2-1; 7 bases are shared with TRBD1. After removal of 4 bases from V and 10 bases from J, the junction contained 7 bases not matched to a gene. The CDR3 is 12 amino acids. The germline CDR1 and CDR2 sequences are SQVTM and ANQGSEA. The CDR3 coding sequence is TGCAGCGTTGTCTACAGGGGAAGAGAGCAGTTCTTC. The encoded protein is CSVVYRGREQFF.

The chain is built from TRBV7-9 and TRBJ1-1, with a tentative D call TRBD1 (5 bases). The CDR3 extends over 14 amino acids. CDR1 is SEHNR, CDR2 FQNEAQ, per germline (reference sequence). V was cut by 1 base and J by 5 bases, with 11 bases left in between. This CDR3 is CASSLGVGGTEAFF. The CDR3 nucleotides read TGTGCCAGCAGCTTAGGTGTCGGGGGGACTGAAGCTTTCTTT.